This T cell receptor beta chain was retrieved from a study of shared clonotypes between healthy human individuals. For sorted subsets, 150 to 250 ng DNA per replicate equaled roughly 30,000 T cell genomes. In the original workflow: Junction-only immunoSEQ sequences carried no quality scores, so filtering differed. Profiled with immunoSEQ multiplex PCR; TCRdb holds only in-frame clones, not every one. V and J calls and clone size follow that table, whereas D and trimming were derived from the DNA. The sample includes roughly 170,000 clones, 65% to 80% of them seen just once. V was cut by 5 bases and J by 0 bases, with 18 bases left in between. CDR3 length equals 17 residues. CDR1 is SNHLY, CDR2 FYNNEI, per germline.

The sample taken for sequencing was memory CD4+ T cells sorted from blood. Stated subset: CD45RA-negative fraction. This chain connects TRBV2 to TRBJ2-3; maybe TRBD2 (7 bases). The receptor was derived from a man aged 25-45 years in good health. The CDR3 DNA follows: TGTGCCAGCAGTACTTGGGGGGGGCTCTCTAGCACAGATACGCAGTATTTT. Translated, it gives CASSTWGGLSSTDTQYF.